These 30 T cell receptor beta chains were all obtained from the same sample, sequenced in a study of CD8 T cells in Susac syndrome. After extraction with the RNeasy kit, roughly 0.45 to 1 ug of the RNA was reverse transcribed using random hexamers. TCRdb used MiXCR to reprocess the immunoSEQ multiplex PCR reads, holding one entry per CDR3 protein. Of approximately 180,000 distinct CDR3 sequences in the sample, about 94% are singletons; the top ten hold roughly 0.097%. Sequencing used CD4+ T cells from PBMCs. These receptors were taken from a human donor with multiple sclerosis.

This clonotype was seen once. The chain employs TRBV2 and TRBJ1-6, with D possibly being TRBD1 (5 bases). The CDR3 is 14 residues long. Germline V gives CDR1 SNHLY, CDR2 FYNNEI. V lost 6 bases to trimming and J lost 0 bases, with 6 bases between them. The CDR3 DNA sequence: TGTGCCAGCAGGACAGCCTCCTATAATTCACCCCTCCACTTT. Its translation is CASRTASYNSPLHF.

This rearrangement joins TRBV27 to TRBJ2-7, with D uncertain. Germline V gives CDR1 MNHEY, CDR2 SMNVEV (reference sequence). The V and J ends lost 8 bases and 5 bases respectively, with 19 bases between them. CDR3 length: 14 amino acids. Here the CDR3 reads CASSMKISSDEQYF. CDR3 DNA: TGTGCCAGCTCCATGAAGATAAGTTCGGACGAGCAGTACTTC.

The chain is built from TRBV12-3 or TRBV12-4 and TRBJ2-3; D uncertain. This CDR3 region has 16 residues. Trimming pared 7 bases from V and 0 bases from J, leaving 17 bases between. The CDR3 sequence is CASNKGTARSTDTQYF. The CDR3 DNA sequence: TGTGCCAGCAATAAAGGAACTGCCCGCAGCACAGATACGCAGTATTTT.

The genes are TRBV25-1 and TRBJ2-5, with D possibly matching TRBD2 (6 bases). The CDR3 sequence is 13 residues long. The V and J ends lost 6 bases and 3 bases respectively, with 11 bases between them. CDR1 is MGHDK and CDR2 is SYGVNS in the germline V gene. CDR3 bases: TGTGCCAGCAGAGATACGGGGGAAGAGACCCAGTACTTC. This gives the protein CASRDTGEETQYF.

This sequence joins TRBV7-9 and TRBJ1-2; D ambiguous. Germline CDR1 reads SEHNR; CDR2 reads FQNEAQ (reference sequence). Trimming removed 2 bases from V and 4 bases from J, with 11 bases in between. The CDR3 is made up of 14 amino acids. This CDR3 is CASSLPSSSYGYTF. The CDR3 DNA reads TGTGCCAGCAGCTTACCTAGCTCGAGCTATGGCTACACCTTC. Combining the CDR3 with reference TRBV7-9 and TRBJ1-2 gives the whole variable domain DTGVSQNPRHKITKRGQNVTFRCDPISEHNRLYWYRQTLGQGPEFLTYFQNEAQLEKSRLLSDRFSAERPKGSFSTLEIQRTEQGDSAMYLCASSLPSSSYGYTFGSGTRLTVV.

V and J are TRBV2 and TRBJ1-1; 8 bases are shared with TRBD1. V lost 7 bases and J lost 4; bases outside the gene matches: 14. The CDR3 is 16 amino acids. CDR1 is SNHLY and CDR2 is FYNNEI in the germline V gene. The CDR3 bases are TGTGCCAGCACCCGACGGGGGGCAGGGGGCCGCACTGAAGCTTTCTTT. Translated, it gives CASTRRGAGGRTEAFF.

The chain carries TRBV30 and TRBJ1-6; 7 nucleotides line up with TRBD1. The trim removed 2 bases at V and 5 bases at J, leaving 3 bases unmatched. There are 14 residues in the CDR3. Germline V gives CDR1 GTSNPN, CDR2 SVGIG (reference sequence). CDR3 sequence reads: CAWSNDRDNSPLHF. CDR3 in DNA: TGTGCCTGGAGTAACGACAGGGATAATTCACCCCTCCACTTT.

The chain uses TRBV19 and TRBJ1-1, with a weak D call TRBD1 (5 bases). Germline CDR1 reads LNHDA; CDR2 reads SQIVND (reference sequence). The CDR3 consists of 15 residues. The V gene lost 10 bases and the J gene lost 0 bases, with 18 bases spanning the gap. The CDR3 reads CATNPRQGLNTEAFF. CDR3 coding DNA: TGTGCCACCAACCCCCGCCAGGGACTGAACACTGAAGCTTTCTTT.

This clonotype showed up just a few times. This sequence joins TRBV27 and TRBJ1-4; 8 nucleotides line up with TRBD1. CDR3 size: 14 residues. The V gene's germline CDR1 is MNHEY and CDR2 SMNVEV (reference sequence). The V segment lost 5 bases and the J segment 2 bases; nucleotides outside the gene matches: 1. The CDR3 reads CASSRQGTNEKLFF. The CDR3, as DNA: TGTGCCAGCAGTCGACAGGGGACTAATGAAAAACTGTTTTTT.

The chain is built from TRBV27 and TRBJ2-1; 9 nucleotides match TRBD2. The J segment lost 10 bases and the V segment lost 4 bases, leaving 11 bases of the junction unmatched. From germline, CDR1 is MNHEY and CDR2 SMNVEV (reference sequence). CDR3 length equals 15 residues. The CDR3 DNA is TGTGCCAGCAGTTCCGGTGTAGCGGGAGAGAGCGAGCAGTTCTTC. Translation gives CASSSGVAGESEQFF.

This clonotype was seen once. This chain links TRBV12-3 or TRBV12-4 with TRBJ1-2; maybe TRBD1 (6 bases). The CDR3 contains 13 residues. The V end was cut by 3 bases, the J end by 5 bases, with 10 bases between. CDR3 in DNA: TGTGCCAGCAGTTTTAGCAGGGGATATGGCTACACCTTC. Translating gives CASSFSRGYGYTF.

The rearrangement joins TRBV30 to TRBJ1-5, with D hard to call. V was clipped by 0 bases and J by 6 bases, with 9 bases between them. The CDR3 is made up of 13 amino acids. The germline V gene has CDR1 GTSNPN and CDR2 SVGIG (reference sequence). CDR3 DNA sequence: TGTGCCTGGAGTGTATTAATGAGTCAGCCCCAGCATTTT. Amino acids: CAWSVLMSQPQHF.

This clonotype was seen a handful of times. V gene TRBV6-6 combines with J gene TRBJ2-7; tentatively, D is TRBD1 or TRBD2 (5 bases each). Germline loops: CDR1 MNHNY, CDR2 SVGAGI (reference sequence). The CDR3 totals 13 residues. V lost 2 bases and J 5 bases, leaving 10 bases between the germline ends. This chain's CDR3 is CASSYTGLDEQYF. The CDR3 nucleotides are TGTGCCAGCAGTTACACGGGGCTTGACGAGCAGTACTTC.

The J gene is TRBJ2-2, the V gene TRBV4-1; the D gene is possibly TRBD2 (6 bases). Germline V gives CDR1 MGHRA, CDR2 YSYEKL. V lost 0 bases, J lost 1 base, and 6 bases lay in between. This CDR3 region has 15 residues. The CDR3 reads CASSQEGGNTGELFF. The CDR3 bases are TGCGCCAGCAGCCAAGAGGGAGGGAACACCGGGGAGCTGTTTTTT.

J is TRBJ2-4 and V is TRBV5-4, with D maybe TRBD2 (6 bases). CDR3 length: 14 amino acids. Germline V gives CDR1 SGHNT, CDR2 YYREEE (reference sequence). V was pared by 4 bases and J by 6 bases, with 14 bases between. CDR3 coding DNA: TGTGCCAGCAGCCTAGGAGGGGTGGGAAACATTCAGTACTTC. Translation gives CASSLGGVGNIQYF.

This clonotype has just one count. The chain has TRBV15 and TRBJ2-5; 8 nucleotides align to TRBD1. In germline, CDR1 is LNHNV, CDR2 YYDKDF (reference sequence). The V gene end was trimmed by 7 bases and the J gene end by 4 bases; junction bases not matched to a gene: 8. The length of the CDR3 is 14 residues. The CDR3: CATKPPRGRETQYF. The CDR3 nucleotides are TGTGCCACCAAACCCCCCAGGGGGCGAGAGACCCAGTACTTC.

The rearrangement uses TRBV5-1 and TRBJ1-2, with 7 bases aligning to TRBD1. Trimming cost V 0 bases and J 7 bases; bases outside gene matches: 6. There are 14 residues in the CDR3. CDR1 and CDR2 from the germline V gene are SGHRS and YFSETQ. CDR3 in amino acids: CASSLAGRGSGYTF. The CDR3 bases are TGCGCCAGCAGCTTGGCGGGCAGGGGGTCTGGCTACACCTTC.

The chain combines TRBV20-1 with TRBJ2-3; TRBD2 matches 15 bases. Unmatched junction bases numbered 5, after V lost 7 bases and J lost 0 bases. This CDR3 spans 16 amino acids. Germline V gene sequence: CDR1 DFQATT, CDR2 SNEGSKA (reference sequence). The chain's CDR3 is CSVRTSGGVSTDTQYF. The CDR3 DNA follows: TGCAGTGTCAGGACTAGCGGGGGGGTTAGCACAGATACGCAGTATTTT.

J is TRBJ1-6 and V is TRBV2; 8 bases are a match to TRBD1. CDR3 size: 15 residues. CDR1 SNHLY and CDR2 FYNNEI come from the germline V gene. The ends lost 6 bases at V and 6 bases at J; junction bases unmatched: 7. CDR3 bases: TGTGCCAGCAGCGGACAGGGTAGACTTAATTCACCCCTCCACTTT. Its translation: CASSGQGRLNSPLHF.

V usage is TRBV9 and J usage is TRBJ1-2, with D maybe TRBD1 (5 bases). CDR1 is SGDLS, CDR2 YYNGEE, per germline. The CDR3 is 13 residues long. V lost 3 bases and J lost 8, with 14 bases in between. This chain's CDR3 is CASSADVQGGYTF. Here the CDR3 DNA reads TGTGCCAGCAGCGCGGACGTCCAGGGCGGCTACACCTTC.

J is TRBJ1-5 and V is TRBV30, with D possibly TRBD1 on 5 matching bases. Germline V gene lookup returns CDR1 GTSNPN and CDR2 SVGIG (reference sequence). The CDR3 consists of 14 residues. The V and J ends lost 6 bases and 2 bases respectively, with 14 bases between them. The chain's CDR3 is CACQGLDGNQPQHF. CDR3 DNA: TGTGCCTGTCAGGGTCTCGATGGCAATCAGCCCCAGCATTTT.

The rearrangement uses TRBV3-1 and TRBJ1-2; TRBD1 aligns across 12 bases. The length of the CDR3 is 16 residues. CDR1 is LGHDT and CDR2 is YNNKEL in the germline V gene (reference sequence). J gave up 7 bases and V 3 bases, and 9 bases lay outside the gene matches. The CDR3 reads CASSQPPGQGARGYTF. The CDR3 coding sequence is TGTGCCAGCAGCCAGCCTCCGGGACAGGGGGCGCGTGGCTACACCTTC. The variable domain in full, completed from reference TRBV3-1 and TRBJ1-2, reads DTAVSQTPKYLVTQMGNDKSIKCEQNLGHDTMYWYKQDSKKFLKIMFSYNNKELIINETVPNRFSPKSPDKAHLNLHINSLELGDSAVYFCASSQPPGQGARGYTFGSGTRLTVV.

The J gene is TRBJ2-1, the V gene TRBV12-3 or TRBV12-4; D gene unclear. The CDR3 totals 12 residues. Trimming removed 5 bases at V and 3 bases at J, with 5 bases between. DNA for the CDR3: TGTGCCAGCAGTCGATACTACAATGAGCAGTTCTTC. Protein sequence: CASSRYYNEQFF.

The chain is built from TRBV27 and TRBJ2-7; 9 nucleotides agree with TRBD2. V was clipped by 6 bases and J by 0 bases; unmatched bases: 6. Germline values: CDR1 MNHEY, CDR2 SMNVEV (reference sequence). The length of the CDR3 is 15 residues. CDR3 sequence reads: CASRRSGGASYEQYF. The CDR3 DNA sequence: TGTGCCAGCAGACGTAGCGGGGGCGCCTCCTACGAGCAGTACTTC.

The gene calls are TRBV3-1 and TRBJ2-4; no firm D call. The germline V gene has CDR1 LGHDT and CDR2 YNNKEL (reference sequence). There are 13 residues in the CDR3. Trimming removed 3 bases at V and 0 bases at J, with 3 bases between. The CDR3 nucleotides are TGTGCCAGCAGCCATGGAGCCAAAAACATTCAGTACTTC. Translated, it gives CASSHGAKNIQYF.

V usage is TRBV6-5 and J usage is TRBJ1-1; D is ambiguous. Trimming left V 6 bases short and J 7 bases short, with 9 bases between. The germline V gene encodes CDR1 MNHEY and CDR2 SVGAGI. The CDR3 covers 11 residues. CDR3 region: CASSSQFEAFF. DNA of the CDR3: TGTGCCAGCAGCTCTCAGTTTGAAGCTTTCTTT.

This clonotype was found once. The chain carries TRBV19 and TRBJ2-4; no firm D call. The germline V gene encodes CDR1 LNHDA and CDR2 SQIVND (reference sequence). The CDR3 totals 15 residues. Trimming left V 4 bases short and J 1 base short, with 11 bases between. The CDR3 bases are TGTGCCAGTAGTAGCCTCGAAGTGGCCAAAAACATTCAGTACTTC. Translated: CASSSLEVAKNIQYF.

V usage is TRBV10-3 and J usage is TRBJ1-2; tentatively, D is TRBD1 (6 bases). Trimming took off 0 bases at V and 2 bases at J, with 13 bases between the two ends. The CDR3 is 16 amino acids. Per germline, CDR1 ENHRY and CDR2 SYGVKD. Written as DNA, the CDR3 is TGTGCCATCAGTGAGTCGGCCCCCCAGGGGAACTATGGCTACACCTTC. Translated: CAISESAPQGNYGYTF.

This clonotype was observed a single time. The V and J genes are TRBV5-1 and TRBJ2-2; D perhaps matches TRBD2 (5 bases). The CDR3 totals 12 residues. V was shortened by 2 bases and J by 9 bases, with 8 bases between the two germline ends. Per germline, CDR1 SGHRS and CDR2 YFSETQ. The CDR3, as DNA: TGCGCCAGCAGCTTTTACGGGAGGGAGCTGTTTTTT. It yields the protein CASSFYGRELFF.

This clonotype was counted once. The chain recombines TRBV20-1 with TRBJ2-3, with 12 bases fitting TRBD2. The trim removed 4 bases at V and 0 bases at J, leaving 2 bases unmatched. This CDR3 comprises 15 residues. CDR1 is DFQATT, CDR2 SNEGSKA, per germline (reference sequence). CDR3 sequence reads: CSAKGTSGSTDTQYF. CDR3 nucleotide sequence: TGCAGTGCTAAAGGGACTAGCGGGAGCACAGATACGCAGTATTTT.